The clone carrying this T cell receptor (beta chain) was observed a few times. The CDR3 contains 19 residues. Germline V gives CDR1 LGHDT, CDR2 YNNKEL (reference sequence). V dropped 4 bases and J dropped 3; count of bases not matched to a gene: 13. This sample was included in a study of control samples from healthy donors and cancer patients. Clones were sequenced by immunoSEQ multiplex PCR, and TCRdb holds only the in-frame ones, with some missing. The table has around 51,000 clones, about four fifths seen once. The genes are TRBV3-1 (or the pseudogene TRBV3-2) and TRBJ2-4, with 12 bases identical to TRBD2. This sequence was found in a man between 65 and 79 years old in good health. Material: blood. In DNA form, the CDR3 reads TGTGCCAGCAGCCTTGGACTAGCGGGGAGGCTTGGCGGCAAAAACATTCAGTACTTC. Protein: CASSLGLAGRLGGKNIQYF.